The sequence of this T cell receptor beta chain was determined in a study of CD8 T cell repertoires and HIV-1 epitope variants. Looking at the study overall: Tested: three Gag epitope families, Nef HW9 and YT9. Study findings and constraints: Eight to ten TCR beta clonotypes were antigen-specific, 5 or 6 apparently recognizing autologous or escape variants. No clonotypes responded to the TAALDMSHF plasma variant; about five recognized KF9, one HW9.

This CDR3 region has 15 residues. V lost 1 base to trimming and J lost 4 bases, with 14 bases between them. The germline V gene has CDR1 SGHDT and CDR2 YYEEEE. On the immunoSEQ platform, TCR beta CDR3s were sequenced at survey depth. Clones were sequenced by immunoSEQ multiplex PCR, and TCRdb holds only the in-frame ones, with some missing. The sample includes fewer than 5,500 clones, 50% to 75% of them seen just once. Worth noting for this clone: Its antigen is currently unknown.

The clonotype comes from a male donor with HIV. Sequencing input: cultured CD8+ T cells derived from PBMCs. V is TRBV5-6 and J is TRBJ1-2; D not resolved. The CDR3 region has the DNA TGTGCCAGCAGCTTGATTTCAGAAGGACGCTATGGCTACACCTTC. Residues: CASSLISEGRYGYTF.